This entry lists 8 T cell receptor beta chains sequenced from one sample in a study of human T cells and chemical hapten exposure. TCRdb fed the RACE reads into MiXCR, producing one record per CDR3 protein. The data hold more than 300,000 distinct CDR3 sequences, with approximately 5.8% observed a single time. Stated time point: pre-sensitization, week 0. Noted treatment: therapeutic diphenylcyclopropenone sensitization with weekly scalp DPC. Sequences were derived from whole blood, sampled in connection with sensitization to the hapten diphenylcyclopropenone (DPC). The receptors here all came from a young woman with alopecia areata. Some clones in this sample may be carry-over from other donors' samples.

The J gene is TRBJ2-3, the V gene TRBV20-1, with D possibly being TRBD1 or TRBD2 (6 bases each). The germline V and J ends were trimmed by 3 bases and 5 bases, with 21 bases remaining between them. The CDR3 is 16 amino acids. CDR1 and CDR2 from the germline V gene are DFQATT and SNEGSKA (reference sequence). DNA of the CDR3: TGCAGTGCTAGTTCATTGGGCTTGGGGGGCGGAGATACGCAGTATTTT. It specifies CSASSLGLGGGDTQYF.

The chain links TRBV6-5 to TRBJ1-1; TRBD1 matches at 7 bases. Per germline, CDR1 MNHEY and CDR2 SVGAGI. Losses at the gene ends were 6 bases for V and 1 base for J; bases not matched to a gene: 8. This CDR3 has 15 amino acids. The CDR3 nucleotides are TGTGCCAGCAGGGTAAACAGGGGACGGAACACTGAAGCTTTCTTT. Amino acid sequence: CASRVNRGRNTEAFF.

Judged by abundance, this clonotype is medium-sized (0.01 to 0.1%). The genes are TRBV5-1 and TRBJ2-3; 7 nucleotides agree with TRBD1. In germline, CDR1 is SGHRS, CDR2 YFSETQ. The CDR3 is made up of 12 amino acids. V lost 8 bases, J lost 5 bases, and 5 bases stayed unmatched. The CDR3 nucleotides are TGCGCCAGTACCGACAGGGAAGATACGCAGTATTTT. Translation: CASTDREDTQYF. Complete variable domain (other parts from reference TRBV5-1 and TRBJ2-3): KAGVTQTPRYLIKTRGQQVTLSCSPISGHRSVSWYQQTPGQGLQFLFEYFSETQRNKGNFPGRFSGRQFSNSRSEMNVSTLELGDSALYLCASTDREDTQYFGPGTRLTVL.

This clonotype has a count of ten or more. The chain employs TRBV6-2 or TRBV6-3 and TRBJ2-1, with D perhaps being TRBD1 or TRBD2 (5 bases each). CDR1 is MNHEY, CDR2 SVGEGT, per germline. This CDR3 comprises 14 residues. The V end lost 7 bases, the J end lost 8 bases, and 18 bases lay between the germline ends. CDR3 in amino acids: CASIHMGVGHEQFF. The CDR3, as DNA: TGTGCCAGCATCCACATGGGGGTCGGGCATGAGCAGTTCTTC.

The table lists this clonotype with many counts. The chain uses TRBV10-3 and TRBJ1-2, with TRBD1 matching over 8 bases. V lost 4 bases and J lost 7; bases outside the gene matches: 8. This CDR3 has 14 residues. CDR1 is ENHRY, CDR2 SYGVKD, per germline. Here the CDR3 DNA reads TGTGCCATCAGTGCAGGGGACAGGAACGTTGGCTACACCTTC. It codes for CAISAGDRNVGYTF.

This clonotype was counted between two and nine times. This sequence joins TRBV6-6 and TRBJ2-7; D possibly uses TRBD1 or TRBD2 (5 bases each). Trimming stripped 0 bases from V and 0 bases from J, with 9 bases between. CDR1 is MNHNY, CDR2 SVGAGI, per germline (reference sequence). The CDR3 covers 15 residues. The CDR3 region is CASSYSEGFSYEQYF. The CDR3 DNA follows: TGTGCCAGCAGTTACTCCGAGGGGTTCTCCTACGAGCAGTACTTC.

The chain combines TRBV29-1 with TRBJ2-1; no definite D call. The CDR3 loop spans 11 amino acids. The germline gives CDR1 SQVTM, CDR2 ANQGSEA. V was cut by 4 bases and J by 8 bases, with 9 bases left in between. The CDR3, as DNA: TGCAGCGTTGTCGGCGTCGATGAGCAGTTCTTC. This translates into CSVVGVDEQFF.

The sample holds a few counts of this clonotype. The J gene is TRBJ1-1, the V gene TRBV11-1; 8 nucleotides align to TRBD1. This CDR3 spans 15 amino acids. The V segment lost 2 bases and the J segment 8 bases; nucleotides outside the gene matches: 10. Looked up from germline, CDR1 is SGHAT and CDR2 is FQDESV (reference sequence). The CDR3 here is CASSLTTGARSEAFF. The CDR3 DNA is TGTGCCAGCAGCTTAACGACAGGGGCTAGGTCGGAAGCTTTCTTT.